The 15 T cell receptor beta chains below come from one sample, sequenced in a study of early stage breast cancer tumors. The method was immunoSEQ multiplex PCR; TCRdb's version includes in-frame clones alone and lacks a portion of them. The table shows some 47,000 clones, with approximately 80% occurring only once. Material: blood. The receptors here all came from a person aged 45 to 59 with breast cancer.

The chain combines TRBV7-8 with TRBJ1-5; 9 bases are a match to TRBD1. The CDR3 runs 14 residues. The germline V gene has CDR1 SGHVS and CDR2 FQNEAQ. V was clipped by 2 bases and J by 9 bases; unmatched bases: 5. The DNA of the CDR3 is TGTGCCAGCAGCTTAAGACAGGGGGAAAGGCCCCAGCATTTT. It translates to CASSLRQGERPQHF.

The chain has TRBV18 and TRBJ2-7; D perhaps matches TRBD2 (5 bases). V was cut by 3 bases and J by 8 bases, with 20 bases left in between. Germline V lookup: CDR1 KGHSH, CDR2 LQKENI. This CDR3 contains 15 residues. This CDR3 reads CASSPESGLRVKQYF. The CDR3 DNA reads TGTGCCAGCTCACCTGAGTCGGGATTACGCGTCAAGCAGTACTTC.

The chain is built from TRBV18 and TRBJ1-1; 8 positions agree with TRBD1. The ends lost 3 bases at V and 3 bases at J; junction bases unmatched: 0. The CDR3 sequence is 13 residues long. Germline V gives CDR1 KGHSH, CDR2 LQKENI. The CDR3 reads CASSPDRDTEAFF. The CDR3 DNA follows: TGTGCCAGCTCACCGGACAGGGACACTGAAGCTTTCTTT. Full variable domain (remainder filled in from reference TRBV18 and TRBJ1-1): NAGVMQNPRHLVRRRGQEARLRCSPMKGHSHVYWYRQLPEEGLKFMVYLQKENIIDESGMPKERFSAEFPKEGPSILRIQQVVRGDSAAYFCASSPDRDTEAFFGQGTRLTVV.

This CDR3 reads CASSYSDAGAFF. CDR3 sequence (DNA): TGTGCCAGCAGTTACTCGGACGCGGGCGCTTTCTTT. This chain joins TRBV28 and TRBJ1-1, with D hard to call. Trimming left V 4 bases short and J 11 bases short, with 14 bases between. Germline lookup yields CDR1 MDHEN and CDR2 SYDVKM. The length of the CDR3 is 12 residues. Filled out from reference TRBV28 and TRBJ1-1, the complete variable domain reads DVKVTQSSRYLVKRTGEKVFLECVQDMDHENMFWYRQDPGLGLRLIYFSYDVKMKEKGDIPEGYSVSREKKERFSLILESASTNQTSMYLCASSYSDAGAFFGQGTRLTVV.

The rearrangement links TRBV5-1 to TRBJ1-1; tentatively, D is TRBD1 (5 bases). Per the germline V gene, CDR1 is SGHRS and CDR2 is YFSETQ. The CDR3 consists of 15 residues. V lost 0 bases and J lost 1, with 10 bases in between. CDR3 residues: CASSLVGDRNTEAFF. CDR3 sequence (DNA): TGCGCCAGCAGCTTGGTGGGAGACAGGAACACTGAAGCTTTCTTT.

The rearrangement uses TRBV5-1 and TRBJ2-5, with D hard to call. Trimming pared 6 bases from V and 6 bases from J, leaving 9 bases between. From germline, CDR1 is SGHRS and CDR2 YFSETQ. This CDR3 contains 11 residues. The CDR3 loop reads CASTSAKTQYF. The CDR3 bases are TGCGCCAGCACATCGGCGAAGACCCAGTACTTC.

In its sample, this clone was seen a few times. The rearrangement links TRBV28 to TRBJ1-6, with no clear D. The CDR3 has 15 residues. Germline CDR1 and CDR2: MDHEN and SYDVKM. Trimming left V 4 bases short and J 6 bases short, with 13 bases between. This chain's CDR3 is CASSSGSERNSPLHF. The CDR3 DNA reads TGTGCCAGCAGTTCGGGGTCGGAACGTAATTCACCCCTCCACTTT.

CDR3 sequence (DNA): TGCAGCGTTGACTGGGACAGGGGGCAGGTTGAGCAGTTCTTC. It codes for CSVDWDRGQVEQFF. The J gene is TRBJ2-1, the V gene TRBV29-1; 12 bases are a match to TRBD1. Trimming took 3 bases from V and 9 from J; bases not matched to a gene: 6. The CDR3 has 14 amino acids. Germline lookup yields CDR1 SQVTM and CDR2 ANQGSEA.

The V gene is TRBV27, the J gene TRBJ2-1, with a tentative D call TRBD2 (5 bases). V was clipped by 5 bases and J by 7 bases, with 15 bases between them. CDR3 length equals 14 residues. CDR1 and CDR2 (germline): MNHEY, SMNVEV (reference sequence). Here the CDR3 reads CASSMVRGQNEQFF. The CDR3 DNA reads TGTGCCAGCAGTATGGTACGGGGTCAGAATGAGCAGTTCTTC.

The chain couples TRBV18 to TRBJ1-5; 8 bases line up with TRBD1. The CDR3 spans 18 residues. The V gene end was trimmed by 3 bases and the J gene end by 1 base; junction bases not matched to a gene: 11. Germline V CDR1 and CDR2: KGHSH, LQKENI. Here the CDR3 reads CASSPGPPTGASNQPQHF. CDR3 sequence (DNA): TGTGCCAGCTCACCCGGCCCCCCGACAGGGGCCAGCAATCAGCCCCAGCATTTT.

The V and J genes are TRBV5-6 and TRBJ2-5; 11 nucleotides match TRBD2. This CDR3 contains 15 residues. Germline V CDR1 and CDR2: SGHDT, YYEEEE. The V and J ends lost 1 base and 4 bases, in that order; junction bases with no gene match: 3. In nucleotides, the CDR3 is TGTGCCAGCAGCTTGAGGCTAGCGGGGGGAGAGACCCAGTACTTC. It encodes CASSLRLAGGETQYF.

The genes are TRBV28 and TRBJ1-2; 8 bases fit TRBD1. Per the germline V gene, CDR1 is MDHEN and CDR2 is SYDVKM. Trimming at V came to 5 bases and at J to 7 bases, leaving 3 bases not matched to a gene. This CDR3 is 12 amino acids long. The CDR3 DNA sequence: TGTGCCAGCAGTCAGGGGGCTCTTGGCTACACCTTC. As protein: CASSQGALGYTF.

The DNA of the CDR3 is TGTGCCAGCAGTTATGGGGACAGGAACGGGCAAGAGACCCAGTACTTC. Its translation is CASSYGDRNGQETQYF. The chain joins TRBV6-5 to TRBJ2-5; 8 bases are shared with TRBD1. Trimming took 3 bases from V and 2 from J; bases not matched to a gene: 8. The CDR3 is 16 amino acids. In germline, CDR1 is MNHEY, CDR2 SVGAGI.

The chain joins TRBV14 to TRBJ2-1, with TRBD1 identical over 8 bases. The CDR3 has 14 amino acids. From germline, CDR1 is SGHDN and CDR2 FVKESK. V was clipped by 4 bases and J by 7 bases; unmatched bases: 6. CDR3 nucleotide sequence: TGTGCCAGCAGCCTGAGGACAGGGCGGAATGAGCAGTTCTTC. Residues: CASSLRTGRNEQFF.

J is TRBJ1-5 and V is TRBV7-8; TRBD1 matches at 7 bases. From germline, CDR1 is SGHVS and CDR2 FQNEAQ. The length of the CDR3 is 14 residues. J lost 5 bases, V lost 1 base, and 2 bases had no gene match. The CDR3 is CASSLDQGDQPQHF. CDR3 bases: TGTGCCAGCAGCTTAGATCAGGGGGATCAGCCCCAGCATTTT. Combining the CDR3 with reference TRBV7-8 and TRBJ1-5 gives the whole variable domain GAGVSQSPRYKVAKRGQDVALRCDPISGHVSLFWYQQALGQGPEFLTYFQNEAQLDKSGLPSDRFFAERPEGSVSTLKIQRTQQEDSAVYLCASSLDQGDQPQHFGDGTRLSIL.